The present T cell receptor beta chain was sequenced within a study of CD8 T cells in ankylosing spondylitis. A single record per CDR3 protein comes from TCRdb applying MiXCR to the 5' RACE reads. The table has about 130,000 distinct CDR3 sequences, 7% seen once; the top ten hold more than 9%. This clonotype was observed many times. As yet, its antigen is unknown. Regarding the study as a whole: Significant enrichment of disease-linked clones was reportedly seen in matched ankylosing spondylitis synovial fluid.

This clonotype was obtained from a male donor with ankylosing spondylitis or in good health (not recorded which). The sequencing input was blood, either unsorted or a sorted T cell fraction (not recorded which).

The CDR3 region has the DNA TGTGCCAGCAGCTTCTATGAGCCTCACACTGAAGCTTTCTTT. Protein sequence: CASSFYEPHTEAFF. The genes are TRBV7-2 and TRBJ1-1; D unresolved. Germline CDR1 and CDR2: SGHTA and FQGNSA. The length of the CDR3 is 14 residues. With 3 bases removed from V and 3 bases from J, the gap between germline ends came to 11 bases.